This TCR beta chain emerged from a study of CD8+ T cells in alopecia areata. Overall study context: Those patients who were treated received oral tofacitinib, which was given at 5 to 10 mg twice daily for moderate-to-severe alopecia areata. Study results and caveats: Among patients, TCR sharing was less clear than in mice, a difference possibly due in part to HLA diversity in the patient population. Many expanded lesional clones persisted in scalp and blood during tofacitinib treatment.

With respect to this clone: No antigen is known for it.

Extraction and reverse transcription of RNA yielded cDNA as the sequencing template. TCRdb's copy holds only in-frame clones and misses some; the assay was immunoSEQ multiplex PCR. The sample yields fewer than 250,000 clones, roughly 60% seen once. Indicated treatment: oral pan-JAK inhibitor, 5-10 mg twice daily. Alopecia areata patients had lesional scalp punch biopsies and peripheral blood taken from them. The sequencing used CD4+ T cells sorted from blood, collected at week 24, from a patient treated with tofacitinib. The clonotype originates from a human donor with alopecia areata.

Written as DNA, the CDR3 is TGCGCCAGCAGCCAAGATTTAGGAAACACCATATATTTT. Protein: CASSQDLGNTIYF. The gene calls are TRBV4-3 and TRBJ1-3; unclear D gene. Germline CDR1 reads LGHNA; CDR2 reads YSLEER. Between the trimmed V and J ends, which lost 0 bases and 4 bases, there was a span of 4 bases. The length of the CDR3 is 13 residues.